This T cell receptor beta chain comes out of a study of blood T cells in healthy people across ages. A J-beta primer mix and a sample-barcoded 5' primer were used in a second PCR of about 7 to 12 cycles. TCRdb redid the calling of the 5' RACE reads with MiXCR, one entry per CDR3 protein. The repertoire holds 550,000 to 600,000 distinct CDR3 sequences, with under 55% as singletons. Donor samples were obtained from healthy Caucasian individuals from Russia, aged about 6 to 95. Investigators took ten milliliters of peripheral blood from every donor. Sequenced input: blood. The sequence derives from a man aged 80 or over in good health.

This chain's CDR3 is CATSEHHGREQFF. CDR3 DNA sequence: TGTGCCACCAGTGAACACCACGGGAGGGAGCAGTTCTTC. V usage is TRBV24-1 and J usage is TRBJ2-1, with TRBD2 identical over 7 bases. The V gene end was trimmed by 4 bases and the J gene end by 10 bases; junction bases not matched to a gene: 6. The CDR3 has 13 residues. The germline V gene has CDR1 KGHDR and CDR2 SFDVKD.